The 21 T cell receptor beta chains below come from one sample, sequenced in a study of CD8+ T cells in alopecia areata. After isolation, RNA underwent reverse transcription to generate cDNA as the sequencing template. Sequenced by immunoSEQ multiplex PCR; TCRdb stores in-frame clones only, minus some. Among fewer than 250,000 clones listed, around two fifths were seen once. Regarding treatment: oral pan-JAK inhibitor, 5-10 mg twice daily. Sequences were derived from CD4+ T cells sorted from blood, sampled around week 34, from a patient treated with tofacitinib. All receptors derive from a human donor with alopecia areata.

This clone was counted many times. The CDR3 is CASSTGQDGVTEAFF. CDR3 bases: TGCGCCAGCAGCACGGGACAGGATGGCGTCACTGAAGCTTTCTTT. The chain joins TRBV5-1 to TRBJ1-1, with TRBD1 matching 8 bases. J gave up 4 bases and V 4 bases, and 9 bases lay outside the gene matches. The CDR3 loop spans 15 amino acids. CDR1 and CDR2 (germline): SGHRS, YFSETQ. Drawing the rest from reference TRBV5-1 and TRBJ1-1, the complete variable domain is KAGVTQTPRYLIKTRGQQVTLSCSPISGHRSVSWYQQTPGQGLQFLFEYFSETQRNKGNFPGRFSGRQFSNSRSEMNVSTLELGDSALYLCASSTGQDGVTEAFFGQGTRLTVV.

In this sample, this clone turned up a few times. The chain has TRBV23-1 and TRBJ2-5; no reliable D call. TRBV23-1 is reported as an ORF; its role is uncertain. The CDR3 spans 16 residues. V dropped 0 bases and J dropped 5 bases, with 16 bases sitting between them. The CDR3 bases are TGCGCCAGCAGTCAATCGAGGCCTCCTCCCCGGGAGACCCAGTACTTC. This codes for CASSQSRPPPRETQYF.

This CDR3 reads CASSYGNANTGELFF. CDR3 sequence (DNA): TGTGCCAGCAGTTATGGTAACGCGAACACCGGGGAGCTGTTTTTT. The gene calls are TRBV5-4 and TRBJ2-2; D is ambiguous. The V end lost 5 bases, the J end lost 0 bases, and 11 bases lay between the germline ends. The germline V gene encodes CDR1 SGHNT and CDR2 YYREEE (reference sequence). This CDR3 contains 15 residues.

The sample holds a few counts of this clone. The V gene is TRBV6-5, the J gene TRBJ2-7, with unresolved D. This CDR3 has 14 residues. Germline V gene sequence: CDR1 MNHEY, CDR2 SVGAGI. Trimming pared 0 bases from V and 2 bases from J, leaving 8 bases between. The CDR3 nucleotides read TGTGCCAGCAGTTACTCGGGCGGCCCCTACGAGCAGTACTTC. It is translated as CASSYSGGPYEQYF.

CDR3 region: CASSESGKGDQPQHF. Here the CDR3 DNA reads TGTGCCAGCAGTGAATCGGGTAAGGGCGATCAGCCCCAGCATTTT. The V gene is TRBV25-1, the J gene TRBJ1-5; D gene unclear. V lost 1 base and J lost 5, with 12 bases in between. CDR3 length equals 15 residues. Germline CDR1 and CDR2: MGHDK and SYGVNS. Filled out from reference TRBV25-1 and TRBJ1-5, the complete variable domain reads EADIYQTPRYLVIGTGKKITLECSQTMGHDKMYWYQQDPGMELHLIHYSYGVNSTEKGDLSSESTVSRIRTEHFPLTLESARPSHTSQYLCASSESGKGDQPQHFGDGTRLSIL.

This clone has a handful of counts. The chain employs TRBV5-1 and TRBJ1-1, with 8 bases that match TRBD1. The CDR3 consists of 15 residues. After removal of 4 bases from V and 4 bases from J, the junction contained 9 bases not matched to a gene. Germline-derived CDR1 and CDR2 are SGHRS and YFSETQ. The CDR3 here is CASSGTGTGFTEAFF. The DNA of the CDR3 is TGCGCCAGCAGCGGAACCGGGACAGGTTTCACTGAAGCTTTCTTT.

This clone was recorded only once. This sequence joins TRBV5-1 and TRBJ1-2, with D hard to call. This CDR3 is 13 amino acids long. In germline, CDR1 is SGHRS, CDR2 YFSETQ. V was shortened by 0 bases and J by 4 bases, with 7 bases between the two germline ends. The DNA for the CDR3 is TGCGCCAGCAGCTTGGACATCCGCTATGGCTACACCTTC. Translation gives CASSLDIRYGYTF.

The J gene is TRBJ2-3, the V gene TRBV7-2; D uncertain. Trimming took 3 bases from V and 0 from J, leaving 1 base between them. Looked up from germline, CDR1 is SGHTA and CDR2 is FQGNSA. CDR3 length: 12 amino acids. CDR3 coding DNA: TGTGCCAGCAGCTTTAGCACAGATACGCAGTATTTT. Protein product: CASSFSTDTQYF. The variable domain in full, completed from reference TRBV7-2 and TRBJ2-3, reads GAGVSQSPSNKVTEKGKDVELRCDPISGHTALYWYRQSLGQGLEFLIYFQGNSAPDKSGLPSDRFSAERTGGSVSTLTIQRTQQEDSAVYLCASSFSTDTQYFGPGTRLTVL.

The chain has TRBV9 and TRBJ2-7; weak D call: TRBD2 (6 bases). CDR1 is SGDLS and CDR2 is YYNGEE in the germline V gene. There are 17 residues in the CDR3. V was shortened by 4 bases and J by 1 base, with 21 bases between the two germline ends. The DNA for the CDR3 is TGTGCCAGCAGCCCGGGTGGGGCGGGATTAATTTCCTACGAGCAGTACTTC. It specifies CASSPGGAGLISYEQYF. The full variable domain, rest sourced from reference TRBV9 and TRBJ2-7, is DSGVTQTPKHLITATGQRVTLRCSPRSGDLSVYWYQQSLDQGLQFLIQYYNGEERAKGNILERFSAQQFPDLHSELNLSSLELGDSALYFCASSPGGAGLISYEQYFGPGTRLTVT.

The chain links TRBV30 to TRBJ2-1; 12 bases are a match to TRBD2. The CDR3 spans 16 residues. The V segment lost 0 bases and the J segment 9 bases; nucleotides outside the gene matches: 9. Germline CDR1 reads GTSNPN; CDR2 reads SVGIG (reference sequence). The CDR3 DNA sequence: TGTGCCTGGAGTGTAAGACTAGCGGGAGAAAAGAGTGAGCAGTTCTTC. Translated, it gives CAWSVRLAGEKSEQFF.

This clone was detected only a few times. V usage is TRBV7-8 and J usage is TRBJ2-1; TRBD2 matches at 10 bases. The V and J ends lost 5 bases and 6 bases, in that order; junction bases with no gene match: 7. The CDR3 spans 15 residues. Germline assignment: CDR1 SGHVS and CDR2 FQNEAQ. The CDR3, as DNA: TGTGCCAGCAGCCCGATTCGGACTAGCGGCAATGAGCAGTTCTTC. It specifies CASSPIRTSGNEQFF. The full variable domain, in which reference TRBV7-8 and TRBJ2-1 provide the parts outside the CDR3, is GAGVSQSPRYKVAKRGQDVALRCDPISGHVSLFWYQQALGQGPEFLTYFQNEAQLDKSGLPSDRFFAERPEGSVSTLKIQRTQQEDSAVYLCASSPIRTSGNEQFFGPGTRLTVL.

The CDR3 DNA reads TGTGCCTGGGCTCCCCAGGGCTATGGCTACACCTTC. Its translation: CAWAPQGYGYTF. The chain is built from TRBV30 and TRBJ1-2, with a tentative D call TRBD1 (5 bases). There are 12 residues in the CDR3. The ends were cut back, 5 bases at V and 4 bases at J, with 11 bases in the middle. CDR1 and CDR2 (germline): GTSNPN, SVGIG (reference sequence).

This chain joins TRBV25-1 and TRBJ1-4, with 8 positions matching TRBD1. Germline CDR1 reads MGHDK; CDR2 reads SYGVNS. After removal of 6 bases from V and 4 bases from J, the junction contained 7 bases not matched to a gene. The CDR3 length is 15 residues. The CDR3 here is CASSAGQGNNEKLFF. DNA for the CDR3: TGTGCCAGCAGCGCCGGACAGGGAAATAATGAAAAACTGTTTTTT.

This rearrangement joins TRBV7-9 to TRBJ2-3; D perhaps matches TRBD2 (6 bases). The CDR3 spans 14 residues. From germline, CDR1 is SEHNR and CDR2 FQNEAQ (reference sequence). V shed 4 bases and J shed 2 bases, with 10 bases lying between them. The CDR3 spells CASSSTSPTDTQYF. The CDR3 DNA reads as TGTGCCAGCAGCTCGACTAGTCCCACAGATACGCAGTATTTT.

This clone occurred a few times. The rearrangement joins TRBV10-3 to TRBJ1-2; D is perhaps TRBD1 (5 bases). This CDR3 has 14 amino acids. Trimming removed 8 bases from V and 0 bases from J, with 13 bases in between. CDR1 ENHRY and CDR2 SYGVKD come from the germline V gene. CDR3 sequence reads: CAIRTGIANYGYTF. The DNA of the CDR3 is TGTGCCATCCGTACAGGTATAGCTAACTATGGCTACACCTTC.

The CDR3 spells CASSIEETGLYYNEQFF. The CDR3 region has the DNA TGTGCCAGTAGTATAGAGGAGACGGGACTTTACTACAATGAGCAGTTCTTC. The V gene is TRBV19, the J gene TRBJ2-1, with D possibly being TRBD2 (6 bases). The CDR3 length is 17 residues. With 0 bases removed from V and 3 bases from J, the gap between germline ends came to 15 bases. Germline lookup yields CDR1 LNHDA and CDR2 SQIVND (reference sequence).

This clone turned up a few times. The chain carries TRBV6-5 and TRBJ2-1, with no clear D. Germline CDR1 is MNHEY and CDR2 is SVGAGI. CDR3 length: 14 amino acids. Trimming pared 5 bases from V and 1 base from J, leaving 9 bases between. The CDR3 sequence is CASSLDGSYNEQFF. The CDR3 DNA reads as TGTGCCAGCAGTCTCGATGGGTCCTACAATGAGCAGTTCTTC.

Remarks on this clone: This same CDR3 is encoded by further DNA sequences in the sample. This rearrangement joins TRBV30 to TRBJ1-5; maybe TRBD1 (5 bases). The CDR3 length is 13 residues. Per the germline V gene, CDR1 is GTSNPN and CDR2 is SVGIG (reference sequence). Deletions cut 0 bases from V and 4 bases from J, with 7 bases between. CDR3 loop: CAWSVQGNQPQHF. CDR3 sequence (DNA): TGTGCCTGGAGTGTCCAGGGAAATCAGCCCCAGCATTTT. Variable domain in full (rest from reference TRBV30 and TRBJ1-5): SQTIHQWPATLVQPVGSPLSLECTVEGTSNPNLYWYRQAAGRGLQLLFYSVGIGQISSEVPQNLSASRPQDRQFILSSKKLLLSDSGFYLCAWSVQGNQPQHFGDGTRLSIL.

This clone was detected only a few times. The V call is TRBV7-9, the J call TRBJ1-1; a weak D match, TRBD1 (5 bases). The CDR3 loop spans 13 amino acids. V gave up 5 bases and J gave up 7 bases, with 14 bases separating them. Germline CDR1 SEHNR, CDR2 FQNEAQ (reference sequence). The CDR3 spells CASSQGLASEAFF. CDR3 coding DNA: TGTGCCAGCAGCCAGGGTCTGGCAAGTGAAGCTTTCTTT.

This clone was seen a handful of times. The genes are TRBV10-1 and TRBJ2-1; no definite D call. Between the trimmed V and J ends, which lost 2 bases and 3 bases, there was a span of 5 bases. Germline CDR1 is WNHNN and CDR2 is SYGVQD (reference sequence). The CDR3 consists of 13 residues. CDR3 sequence (DNA): TGCGCCAGCAGTGAGACCATCTACAATGAGCAGTTCTTC. This codes for CASSETIYNEQFF.

The J gene is TRBJ2-1, the V gene TRBV5-1; unclear D gene. The CDR3 has 13 residues. The ends were cut back, 4 bases at V and 10 bases at J, with 15 bases in the middle. Germline CDR1 reads SGHRS; CDR2 reads YFSETQ. The CDR3 coding sequence is TGCGCCAGCAGCACCGGAAGTACTACAGAGCAGTTCTTC. Protein sequence: CASSTGSTTEQFF.